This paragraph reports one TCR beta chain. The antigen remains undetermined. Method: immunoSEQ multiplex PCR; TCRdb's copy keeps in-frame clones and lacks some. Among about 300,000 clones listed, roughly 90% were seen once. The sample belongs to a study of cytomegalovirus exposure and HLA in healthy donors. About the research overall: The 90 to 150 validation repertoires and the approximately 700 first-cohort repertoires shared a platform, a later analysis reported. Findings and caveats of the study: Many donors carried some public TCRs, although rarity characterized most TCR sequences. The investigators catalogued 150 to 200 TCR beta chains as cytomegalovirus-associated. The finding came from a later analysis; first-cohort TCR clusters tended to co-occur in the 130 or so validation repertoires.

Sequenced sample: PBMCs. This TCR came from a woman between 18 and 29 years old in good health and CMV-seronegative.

The CDR3 region has the DNA TGTGCCAGCAGCTTGAGGCGGGAGGTACACAATGAGCAGTTCTTC. This translates into CASSLRREVHNEQFF. J is TRBJ2-1 and V is TRBV5-4, with 8 bases that match TRBD2. V shed 1 base and J 5 bases; nucleotides not matched to a gene: 5. The CDR3 has 15 residues. CDR1 is SGHNT and CDR2 is YYREEE in the germline V gene (reference sequence).